Following are 14 T cell receptor beta chains from one sample sequenced in a study of graft-versus-host responses after intestinal transplantation. Sequencing used immunoSEQ multiplex PCR; TCRdb keeps in-frame clones, though not all of them. Among some 86,000 clones listed, approximately 90% were seen once. No antigen has been identified for these receptors. Sequences were derived from unstimulated CD8+ T cells sorted from spleen or lymph node cells, sampled before intestinal transplant. The receptors were sampled from a human donor who received an intestinal transplant.

The chain uses TRBV6-5 and TRBJ1-2; 7 bases match TRBD1. CDR1 and CDR2 (germline): MNHEY, SVGAGI. After removal of 5 bases from V and 5 bases from J, the junction contained 2 bases not matched to a gene. This CDR3 comprises 12 residues. The CDR3, as DNA: TGTGCCAGCAGTGAGGGGGCGTATGGCTACACCTTC. This gives the protein CASSEGAYGYTF.

V usage is TRBV7-2 and J usage is TRBJ1-1, with a weak D call TRBD1 (6 bases). Trimming shortened V by 5 bases and J by 4 bases, and 17 bases separated the two germline ends. Per germline, CDR1 SGHTA and CDR2 FQGNSA. The CDR3 consists of 15 residues. The CDR3 DNA is TGTGCCAGCAGCCAGATGGGGGGGCGCGTCACTGAAGCTTTCTTT. The encoded protein is CASSQMGGRVTEAFF. The full variable domain, its missing parts supplied by reference TRBV7-2 and TRBJ1-1, is GAGVSQSPSNKVTEKGKDVELRCDPISGHTALYWYRQSLGQGLEFLIYFQGNSAPDKSGLPSDRFSAERTGGSVSTLTIQRTQQEDSAVYLCASSQMGGRVTEAFFGQGTRLTVV.

The chain recombines TRBV6-5 with TRBJ2-7, with unresolved D. The length of the CDR3 is 13 residues. V lost 4 bases and J 0 bases, leaving 7 bases between the germline ends. Looked up from germline, CDR1 is MNHEY and CDR2 is SVGAGI. Here the CDR3 reads CASSSGNSYEQYF. CDR3 in DNA: TGTGCCAGCAGTTCGGGCAACTCCTACGAGCAGTACTTC.

The V and J genes are TRBV7-9 and TRBJ2-5; D is perhaps TRBD1 (6 bases). Germline CDR1 and CDR2: SEHNR and FQNEAQ (reference sequence). The CDR3 consists of 15 residues. Trimming removed 5 bases at V and 5 bases at J, with 18 bases between. The CDR3 spells CASSARDIPWETQYF. DNA of the CDR3: TGTGCCAGCAGCGCCCGGGACATTCCCTGGGAGACCCAGTACTTC.

This chain uses TRBV5-1 with TRBJ2-7; no clear D gene. Trimming shortened V by 5 bases and J by 2 bases, and 8 bases separated the two germline ends. The V gene's germline CDR1 is SGHRS and CDR2 YFSETQ. The CDR3 is 12 residues long. CDR3 in DNA: TGCGCCAGCAGTAAGGGAACCTACGAGCAGTACTTC. It is translated as CASSKGTYEQYF.

The rearrangement links TRBV9 to TRBJ2-3; 10 bases align to TRBD2. The CDR3 totals 16 residues. Losses at the gene ends were 0 bases for V and 3 bases for J; bases not matched to a gene: 4. Per germline, CDR1 SGDLS and CDR2 YYNGEE. Written as DNA, the CDR3 is TGTGCCAGCAGCGTAGTTAGCGGGGGGAGTACAGATACGCAGTATTTT. It is translated as CASSVVSGGSTDTQYF.

The chain combines TRBV21-1 with TRBJ1-1; no DNA check was done on the table's D call, TRBD1. TRBV21-1 is designated a pseudogene. The CDR3 length is 10 residues. This chain's CDR3 is CAKGVGEVFF. The CDR3 nucleotides read TGTGCCAAGGGGGTAGGCGAGGTTTTCTTT.

The chain links TRBV19 to TRBJ2-5, with 11 bases identical to TRBD1. Germline assignment: CDR1 LNHDA and CDR2 SQIVND (reference sequence). The trim removed 5 bases at V and 5 bases at J, leaving 4 bases unmatched. The CDR3 consists of 14 residues. CDR3: CASSLDRGLETQYF. As DNA, the CDR3 is TGTGCCAGTAGTTTGGACAGGGGGCTGGAGACCCAGTACTTC.

The rearrangement links TRBV7-9 to TRBJ2-3, with TRBD1 identical over 7 bases. Germline-derived CDR1 and CDR2 are SEHNR and FQNEAQ (reference sequence). The CDR3 extends over 13 amino acids. J lost 6 bases, V lost 4 bases, and 4 bases had no gene match. CDR3 sequence (DNA): TGTGCCAGCAGCTCGACAGGGTCCGATACGCAGTATTTT. It codes for CASSSTGSDTQYF.

This chain connects TRBV10-3 to TRBJ2-3, with D tentatively TRBD1 or TRBD2 (8 bases each). Trimming stripped 4 bases from V and 1 base from J, with 27 bases between. The CDR3 has 20 residues. Germline V gene lookup returns CDR1 ENHRY and CDR2 SYGVKD. As DNA, the CDR3 is TGTGCCATCAGTGGTTCGATACTAGCGGCAACACAGGGGGGCACAGATACGCAGTATTTT. Protein sequence: CAISGSILAATQGGTDTQYF.

This clone was found a few times. V is TRBV25-1 and J is TRBJ2-5, with D perhaps matching TRBD2 (7 bases). This CDR3 has 14 amino acids. V was clipped by 5 bases and J by 5 bases, with 15 bases between them. Germline V gives CDR1 MGHDK, CDR2 SYGVNS. Written as DNA, the CDR3 is TGTGCCAGCAGTCTAAGGGGGGGAGAGGAGACCCAGTACTTC. It specifies CASSLRGGEETQYF.

This clone occurred once. The chain links TRBV13 to TRBJ1-2; 7 bases are a match to TRBD1. CDR3 size: 15 residues. Germline CDR1 is PRHDT and CDR2 is FYEKMQ (reference sequence). V gave up 6 bases and J gave up 4 bases; unmatched junction bases: 11. The DNA of the CDR3 is TGTGCCAGCAGTATTACAGGGGTAGCTAGCTATGGCTACACCTTC. Its translation: CASSITGVASYGYTF.

The gene calls are TRBV30 and TRBJ1-2; a weak D match, TRBD1 (6 bases). V was shortened by 3 bases and J by 4 bases, with 15 bases between the two germline ends. The CDR3 consists of 14 residues. Germline CDR1 is GTSNPN and CDR2 is SVGIG (reference sequence). As DNA, the CDR3 is TGTGCCTGGAGGTTCCCAGGGGAATCCTATGGCTACACCTTC. Translation: CAWRFPGESYGYTF.

The chain uses TRBV30 and TRBJ2-3; 11 nucleotides line up with TRBD2. The CDR3 is 16 amino acids. J gave up 4 bases and V 8 bases, and 14 bases lay outside the gene matches. Germline V lookup: CDR1 GTSNPN, CDR2 SVGIG (reference sequence). DNA of the CDR3: TGTGCCGGATCTAGCGGGAGGTTCCCTGCCCCAGATACGCAGTATTTT. Its translation is CAGSSGRFPAPDTQYF.